What follows describes a single T cell receptor beta chain. This clone was observed once. Its antigen remains undetermined. No much larger clone exists at a distance of one base, and base qualities are not known. Library construction relied on the immunoSEQ multiplex PCR assay. For the multiplex PCR, a mixture combining 60 forward primers for TCR Vbeta segments and 13 reverse primers for TCR Jbeta segments was used. The CDR3 region of rearranged TCR beta genes was amplified from genomic DNA with a multiplex PCR assay. On the Illumina HiSeq System, the amplified TCR beta libraries were sequenced as 87-base-pair reads. The original methods were these. In a later analysis, some 80 million unique TCR beta chains were counted across the roughly 670 repertoires, and about 9.9 million of these chains were shared by at least two donors. Raw reads were error-corrected and collapsed into unique sequences with a nearest-neighbor algorithm that merged closely related sequences to remove PCR and sequencing errors. To assign V, D and J gene segments, CDR3 sequences were aligned to IMGT reference sequences. For a sequence to be retained, a match of at least six nucleotides to both a V gene segment and a J gene segment was required. Rearrangements were classified as productive when the CDR3 lacked stop codons and remained in frame with V and J, and all other rearrangements were classified as non-productive. Following IMGT convention, CDR3 was defined as the stretch from the second conserved V-encoded cysteine to the conserved J-encoded phenylalanine. The earlier analysis of roughly 590 of the donors excluded sequences that lacked an unambiguous match to a single V gene segment. In an earlier analysis of 587 of the donors, V segments were called functional above 56.7% productive rearrangements and were called segregating when the between-donor standard deviation exceeded 5%. A statistical classification framework was developed to diagnose cytomegalovirus status using the catalog of TCR beta chain sequences. V and J gene assignment, in a later analysis, came from comparing TCR nucleotide sequences with IMGT/GENE-DB human TR gene sequences. The TCRdist pipeline was used in a later analysis to assign CDR3 sequences and most-parsimonious VDJ recombination scenarios. A later analysis defined each TCR beta chain by its CDR3 amino acid sequence plus V-gene family, and excluded reads lacking a unique V-gene family. As a way to deal with suspected cross-contamination and a sequencing artifact, a later analysis dropped 640 or so nucleotide sequences that were highly shared and had low generation probability. In a later analysis, a clonal expansion index was calculated for each public chain from normalized within-repertoire ranks of inferred template counts. Generation probabilities in a later analysis came from a VDJ recombination model fitted to out-of-frame rearrangements, and those results were checked against IGoR. A later analysis scored TCR-TCR, TCR-HLA and TCR-CMV co-occurrence with hypergeometric tests, applying a repertoire-size bias correction to TCR pairs. False discovery rates were estimated in a later analysis by permuting HLA or CMV assignments 20 times. In a later analysis, co-occurring TCRs were grouped using DBSCAN, with TCRdist sequence similarity added in when clustering inside HLA-allele-positive subsets. Co-occurrence clustering excluded repertoires with fewer than 30,000 or more than 120,000 public chains, plus five with anomalous nucleotide sharing. This is the immuneACCESS table as TCRdb keeps it, with only in-frame sequences that have V and J called. A part of the clones is gone; compared with another copy, unresolved V genes explain less than half, and the rest is unexplained. For V, J and clone size, that table is used; D and trimming come from the DNA. The sample table lists 40,000 to 55,000 clones, around 58% of them with a count of one. The leading ten clones occupy around 13% of the sample.

This record belongs to a study of cytomegalovirus exposure and HLA in healthy donors (dated by TCRdb to about 2017). About the study as a whole: According to an earlier analysis of several hundred of the donors, about 170 million T cells yielded some 110 million unique TCR beta sequences and approximately 280 Gb of sequence data. An early release that covered fewer than 750 HLA-typed donors contained approximately 300 gigabases of sequencing data and 65 million to 100 million unique TCR sequences. Of the roughly 420 genotyped donors, 81% were placed in the genetic ancestry cluster associated with self-reported Caucasian donors. The aim of the study was to test whether cataloging public T cell receptors could identify signatures of past pathogen exposure. The study profiled the T cell repertoires of fewer than 850 subjects by immunosequencing and related them to cytomegalovirus serostatus. Along with the roughly 670-subject first cohort, a separate validation cohort of over 90 different subjects was used. To predict cytomegalovirus infection status, the study combined high-throughput TCR immunosequencing, statistical association of individual TCRs with disease status, and machine learning. A later analysis re-examined previously published TCR beta repertoires from around 670 donors and added high-resolution HLA genotyping to investigate patterns of TCR occurrence. In the later analysis, no new phenotypic data were used to find candidate immune exposures; instead, reliance was placed on TCR beta sequences and their occurrence across donors. To decide whether each TCR beta V gene segment behaved as functional or pseudogenic, an earlier analysis of some 600 of the donors relied on high-throughput TCR beta sequencing. Donor age, sex, ethnicity and CMV serostatus were compiled together with the repertoire data. Genome-wide SNP genotypes for about 55% of the roughly 670 donors were used in a later genetic analysis, which treated that subset as a discovery cohort. All discovery cohort repertoires had been generated on a single sequencing platform. Class I and class II HLA loci were covered by the typing at four-digit resolution. Typing coverage varied by locus: roughly 629-630 donors for A, B, C, DRB1 and DQB1; approximately 500 for DQA1; more than 600 for DPA1; under 490 for DPB1. Roughly 5 DR-DQ haplotypes were treated as single units for association and clustering because of strong linkage in the cohort. Among around 400 genotyped donors of the cohort, an average of 235,054 unique TCR beta nucleotide sequences were sequenced per donor, about a sixth of them non-productive.

The cohort was made up of several hundred healthy bone marrow donors. At the time of sampling, every cohort member was nominally healthy, though immune exposures that went unrecorded were likely present. The donor tested CMV seropositive, placing the donor among the 310 or so seropositive members of the cohort. A peripheral blood sample was provided by each donor, and peripheral blood mononuclear cells were used for TCR beta sequencing. Genomic DNA was extracted from the blood cell samples with the Qiagen DNeasy Blood Extraction Kit. The germline V end is reduced by 0 bases and the J end by 3 bases; junction bases left unmatched: 5. Inclusive of the bounding cysteine and phenylalanine, the CDR3 is 15 residues long. This entry keeps only the CDR3 DNA: 45 bases, framed from base 1. As encoded in the germline V gene, CDR1 is SGHRS while CDR2 is YFSETQ. Overall results and qualifications from the work: In vitro tests confirmed that a few of the cytomegalovirus-associated TCR beta chains recognize cytomegalovirus antigens. Immune exposure information for the cohort was limited to CMV serostatus. In a later analysis, most CMV-associated TCR beta chains were found to appear HLA-restricted, with HLA associations seemingly driven largely by CMV exposure. Specific HLA alleles were associated with some 15,000 TCR beta sequences at a false discovery rate of 0.05 in a later analysis. When HLA alleles, especially DR and DQ, strongly co-occurred, TCR associations were difficult to assign to individual alleles. A further reported finding was that TCR beta sequences accurately predicted the HLA-A and HLA-B alleles for most subjects in the first cohort. Correlated functional status among segregating V segments might be attributable to linkage disequilibrium, but an unknown experimental factor could not be ruled out. In this cohort, only TCR beta chains were sequenced, and detectable features were limited by the absence of alpha or paired-chain data. While some public TCRs were present in many individuals, most TCR sequences turned up only very rarely across donors. The authors suggested that the approach could potentially be generalized to other disease states and immunological phenotypes. Some IMGT-functional V segments, including TRBV6-2 and TRBV6-3, could not be told apart with the 87-base-pair reads, so those segments were excluded. In a later genetic analysis, a missense DCLRE1C variant was associated with V-gene and J-gene trimming of TCR beta chains, and the association was replicated in an independent cohort. Because HLA typing was unavailable for some donors at each locus, only the typed subset was used in association tests. Because counts were too low, seventeen rarely observed V segments, including chromosome 9 orphons, were excluded from the earlier analysis of 587 of the donors. In the study, about 150 TCR beta chains were listed as associated with cytomegalovirus. A cluster of highly shared sequence variants was judged likely to be a technical artifact of the sequencing pipeline. In an earlier analysis of approximately 590 of the donors, most TCR beta V segments appeared in productive rearrangements about 87% or about 30% of the time, broadly matching IMGT annotations. In a later genetic analysis, fewer N-insertions in productive TCRs were reported among donors in an Asian-associated ancestry cluster than the roughly 640-donor mean. A later analysis found that TCR association rates varied across HLA loci, with DRB1 alleles showing the most associated TCRs and HLA-C alleles the fewest. In a later analysis, HLA-associated TCR beta chains showed more clonal expansion and lower generation probabilities than non-associated chains that were equally common. In a later analysis, several top co-occurrence clusters were reported to appear linked to parvovirus B19, influenza, CMV and Epstein-Barr virus. Roughly uniform sequencing depth across donors was assumed in presence/absence analyses, although this assumption may not hold. The classifier was reported to diagnose cytomegalovirus status with high specificity and sensitivity in both the original and validation cohorts.

The rearrangement joined TRBV5-1 to TRBJ2-7; 8 bases in between match TRBD1. Sequenced material: PBMCs. The receptor was derived from a man aged 55 to 70 in good health and CMV-seropositive. Here the CDR3 is given as CASSLGQGQIYEQYF. In nucleotide form, the sequence is TGCGCCAGCAGCTTGGGACAGGGGCAAATCTACGAGCAGTACTTC.